Below, 22 T cell receptor beta chains from the same sample are listed, as sequenced in a study of cytomegalovirus exposure and HLA in healthy donors. PCR employed 60 Vbeta and 13 Jbeta primers. TCRdb keeps only in-frame clones here, not all; method: immunoSEQ multiplex PCR. Of about 130,000 clones in the sample, over 80% were seen once. The specimen was PBMCs. The receptors shown here come from a young man in good health and CMV-seropositive.

This clone has just a few counts. The sample has other DNA sequences that encode this CDR3 too. This chain joins TRBV4-1 and TRBJ2-7; D not resolved. Trimming pared 0 bases from V and 0 bases from J, leaving 3 bases between. Per the germline V gene, CDR1 is MGHRA and CDR2 is YSYEKL. The CDR3 loop spans 13 amino acids. The CDR3 nucleotides read TGCGCCAGCAGCCAAGACCGCTCCTACGAGCAGTACTTC. It translates to CASSQDRSYEQYF.

The V gene is TRBV19, the J gene TRBJ1-1, with 10 bases that match TRBD1. Germline V gene lookup returns CDR1 LNHDA and CDR2 SQIVND (reference sequence). V lost 2 bases and J lost 5; bases outside the gene matches: 8. The CDR3 covers 16 residues. Here the CDR3 DNA reads TGTGCCAGTAGTATAAGACAGGGGGCTCTGGGGACTGAAGCTTTCTTT. Protein product: CASSIRQGALGTEAFF.

The genes are TRBV30 and TRBJ2-5, with D perhaps TRBD1 (5 bases). Germline loops: CDR1 GTSNPN, CDR2 SVGIG (reference sequence). V was clipped by 4 bases and J by 3 bases, with 12 bases between them. CDR3 length: 13 amino acids. The CDR3 loop is CAWNDQGEETQYF. As DNA, the CDR3 is TGTGCCTGGAACGACCAGGGTGAAGAGACCCAGTACTTC.

The CDR3 sequence: CASRMGQGNTEAFF. Written as DNA, the CDR3 is TGTGCCAGCAGGATGGGACAGGGGAACACTGAAGCTTTCTTT. V is TRBV6-5 and J is TRBJ1-1; 9 bases fit TRBD1. V dropped 6 bases and J dropped 1; count of bases not matched to a gene: 3. The CDR3 runs to 14 residues. Germline CDR1 and CDR2: MNHEY and SVGAGI.

V usage is TRBV6-6 and J usage is TRBJ2-2, with 7 bases matching TRBD2. J was trimmed by 4 bases and V by 6 bases; bases with no gene match: 8. This CDR3 spans 15 amino acids. Germline-derived CDR1 and CDR2 are MNHNY and SVGAGI (reference sequence). In DNA form, the CDR3 reads TGTGCCAGCAGGCGGACGGGGGAGGGCACCGGGGAGCTGTTTTTT. This encodes CASRRTGEGTGELFF.

This sequence joins TRBV7-9 and TRBJ2-5; D unclear. The CDR3 runs to 11 residues. CDR1 is SEHNR, CDR2 FQNEAQ, per germline (reference sequence). Trimming took 5 bases from V and 2 from J, leaving 3 bases between them. The CDR3 here is CASSPQETQYF. The CDR3 DNA reads as TGTGCCAGCAGCCCGCAAGAGACCCAGTACTTC.

The chain has TRBV19 and TRBJ2-2; D is possibly TRBD1 (5 bases). Germline V CDR1 and CDR2: LNHDA, SQIVND (reference sequence). The CDR3 runs to 13 residues. V lost 5 bases and J lost 8, with 12 bases in between. The CDR3 nucleotides are TGTGCCAGTAGTGCACAGGTGGGAGGGGAGCTGTTTTTT. Its translation is CASSAQVGGELFF. The full variable domain, in which reference TRBV19 and TRBJ2-2 provide the parts outside the CDR3, is DGGITQSPKYLFRKEGQNVTLSCEQNLNHDAMYWYRQDPGQGLRLIYYSQIVNDFQKGDIAEGYSVSREKKESFPLTVTSAQKNPTAFYLCASSAQVGGELFFGEGSRLTVL.

Details on this clone: The junction does not match germline at one end; this may be a read error. The chain has TRBV5-1 and TRBJ1-1, with D uncertain. Germline V gene lookup returns CDR1 SGHRS and CDR2 YFSETQ. This CDR3 spans 14 amino acids. For the CDR3, the DNA is TGCGCCAGCAGCCCGGACGGGTTGTGGACTGAAGCTTTTTTT. Residues: CASSPDGLWTEAFF.

The V gene is TRBV7-8, the J gene TRBJ1-1; weak D call: TRBD1 (6 bases). V shed 7 bases and J shed 0 bases, with 15 bases lying between them. Germline V gene lookup returns CDR1 SGHVS and CDR2 FQNEAQ. The CDR3 totals 15 residues. The CDR3 DNA reads as TGTGCCAGCACCCCAATGACAGGTTTGAACACTGAAGCTTTCTTT. This codes for CASTPMTGLNTEAFF.

The genes are TRBV28 and TRBJ1-2; D uncertain. Germline V gives CDR1 MDHEN, CDR2 SYDVKM. Trimming took 5 bases from V and 7 from J, leaving 14 bases between them. This CDR3 comprises 13 residues. The CDR3 sequence: CASSPGTKGGYTF. DNA for the CDR3: TGTGCCAGCAGTCCGGGAACTAAGGGTGGCTACACCTTC.

This rearrangement joins TRBV6-6 to TRBJ1-1; D not resolved. V was cut by 5 bases and J by 2 bases, with 9 bases left in between. This CDR3 region has 13 residues. The germline V gene has CDR1 MNHNY and CDR2 SVGAGI (reference sequence). The CDR3 sequence is CASSRTGNTEAFF. CDR3 bases: TGTGCCAGCAGTCGGACGGGAAACACTGAAGCTTTCTTT.

This chain links TRBV12-2 with TRBJ2-1; the tabulated D call, TRBD2, remains unverified against the DNA. TRBV12-2 is a pseudogene locus. The CDR3 totals 15 residues. This chain's CDR3 is CASRLTGGGGDEQFF. Here the CDR3 DNA reads TGTGCAAGTCGCTTAACCGGCGGGGGGGGCGATGAGCAGTTCTTC.

Only a few counts were recorded for this clone. The chain uses TRBV30 and TRBJ2-5; D uncertain. V gave up 0 bases and J gave up 4 bases, with 3 bases separating them. Germline values: CDR1 GTSNPN, CDR2 SVGIG (reference sequence). CDR3 length equals 11 residues. The CDR3 reads CAWSVRETQYF. The CDR3 region has the DNA TGTGCCTGGAGTGTGCGAGAGACCCAGTACTTC. The entire variable domain, with the rest obtained from reference TRBV30 and TRBJ2-5, is as follows: SQTIHQWPATLVQPVGSPLSLECTVEGTSNPNLYWYRQAAGRGLQLLFYSVGIGQISSEVPQNLSASRPQDRQFILSSKKLLLSDSGFYLCAWSVRETQYFGPGTRLLVL.

The chain carries TRBV13 and TRBJ2-1; maybe TRBD1 (5 bases). The CDR3 totals 12 residues. V shed 7 bases and J shed 7 bases, with 11 bases lying between them. CDR1 is PRHDT and CDR2 is FYEKMQ in the germline V gene (reference sequence). CDR3 sequence: CASTGARNEQFF. The CDR3 DNA reads as TGTGCCAGCACTGGGGCCCGGAATGAGCAGTTCTTC.

The chain carries TRBV9 and TRBJ1-6; weak D call: TRBD1 (6 bases). Per germline, CDR1 SGDLS and CDR2 YYNGEE. V was clipped by 4 bases and J by 5 bases, with 10 bases between them. The CDR3 has 14 amino acids. CDR3 in DNA: TGTGCCAGCAGCAGACAGGAGAATAATTCACCCCTCCACTTT. It is translated as CASSRQENNSPLHF.

The CDR3 sequence: CASSQGQGGQNIQYF. The CDR3 DNA sequence: TGTGCCAGCAGCCAAGGACAGGGAGGCCAAAACATTCAGTACTTC. The J gene is TRBJ2-4, the V gene TRBV13, with 8 bases fitting TRBD1. The J segment lost 5 bases and the V segment lost 5 bases, leaving 8 bases of the junction unmatched. CDR3 length: 15 amino acids. Looked up from germline, CDR1 is PRHDT and CDR2 is FYEKMQ (reference sequence).

This chain links TRBV30 with TRBJ2-3, with D hard to call. The CDR3 totals 13 residues. Germline V CDR1 and CDR2: GTSNPN, SVGIG (reference sequence). Deletions cut 0 bases from V and 6 bases from J, with 10 bases between. The CDR3 protein is CAWSVMEIDTQYF. In DNA form, the CDR3 reads TGTGCCTGGAGTGTAATGGAGATTGATACGCAGTATTTT. The complete variable domain, with remaining parts taken from reference TRBV30 and TRBJ2-3, reads SQTIHQWPATLVQPVGSPLSLECTVEGTSNPNLYWYRQAAGRGLQLLFYSVGIGQISSEVPQNLSASRPQDRQFILSSKKLLLSDSGFYLCAWSVMEIDTQYFGPGTRLTVL.

The chain carries TRBV7-2 and TRBJ2-2; no firm D call. The CDR3 is 14 residues long. CDR1 is SGHTA, CDR2 FQGNSA, per germline. Between the trimmed V and J ends, which lost 5 bases and 7 bases, there was a span of 14 bases. CDR3 protein: CASSPSLSGGELFF. As DNA, the CDR3 is TGTGCCAGCAGCCCTTCCCTTTCGGGCGGGGAGCTGTTTTTT.

The chain carries TRBV7-3 and TRBJ2-7; D is perhaps TRBD2 (6 bases). Germline V gene sequence: CDR1 SGHTA, CDR2 FQGTGA. The CDR3 is made up of 15 amino acids. Trimming shortened V by 5 bases and J by 4 bases, and 18 bases separated the two germline ends. The CDR3: CASSPRDSGLYEQYF. DNA of the CDR3: TGTGCCAGCAGCCCTCGGGACTCCGGTCTATACGAGCAGTACTTC.

This chain joins TRBV5-1 and TRBJ1-1, with D tentatively TRBD1 (6 bases). In germline, CDR1 is SGHRS, CDR2 YFSETQ. The CDR3 sequence is 14 residues long. V shed 2 bases and J shed 1 base, with 9 bases lying between them. The CDR3 sequence is CASSLGGENTEAFF. The CDR3 region has the DNA TGCGCCAGCAGCTTAGGGGGAGAGAACACTGAAGCTTTCTTT.

The gene calls are TRBV6-1 and TRBJ2-3, with D perhaps TRBD1 (6 bases). From germline, CDR1 is MNHNS and CDR2 SASEGT. The length of the CDR3 is 15 residues. Trimming cost V 6 bases and J 0 bases, with 13 bases left between them. The CDR3 DNA reads TGTGCCAGCAGACAGGGACACCTTAGCACAGATACGCAGTATTTT. Translation gives CASRQGHLSTDTQYF.

A few counts support this clone. The chain has TRBV15 and TRBJ2-6; no clear D. V lost 0 bases, J lost 0 bases, and 15 bases lay in between. Looked up from germline, CDR1 is LNHNV and CDR2 is YYDKDF (reference sequence). CDR3 size: 19 residues. In nucleotides, the CDR3 is TGTGCCACCAGCAGAGATCGTGCAGATGGCAGCTCTGGGGCCAACGTCCTGACTTTC. It encodes CATSRDRADGSSGANVLTF. Together with reference TRBV15 and TRBJ2-6, the CDR3 gives the full variable domain: DAMVIQNPRYQVTQFGKPVTLSCSQTLNHNVMYWYQQKSSQAPKLLFHYYDKDFNNEADTPDNFQSRRPNTSFCFLDIRSPGLGDTAMYLCATSRDRADGSSGANVLTFGAGSRLTVL.